This TCR beta chain is from a study of T cells in Graves' hyperthyroidism and ophthalmopathy. The sample holds many counts of this clonotype. Its antigen is undetermined. Whole-study findings and limits: Researchers report that a 13 V-J model separated ophthalmopathy from stable hyperthyroidism.

RNA transcripts served as the template for amplifying TCR beta CDR3 regions. Using the HTBI primer set, a first-round RT-PCR was run on the TCR CDR3. TCRdb ran MiXCR on the multiplex PCR reads and lists one entry per CDR3 protein. The table lists under 750,000 distinct CDR3 sequences, roughly a sixth of them singletons. The TCR originated in a woman between 50 and 59 years old with Graves' hyperthyroidism that later progressed to Graves' ophthalmopathy. Material: blood.

The CDR3 DNA is TGCAGTGCTAGAGGGCAAAAGGGGGGACTATCGGAGACCCAGTACTTC. This gives the protein CSARGQKGGLSETQYF. The gene calls are TRBV20-1 and TRBJ2-5; tentative D call: TRBD2 (7 bases). Germline V gives CDR1 DFQATT, CDR2 SNEGSKA (reference sequence). The ends were cut back, 1 base at V and 5 bases at J, with 20 bases in the middle. This CDR3 contains 16 residues.